A single sample is the source of the 26 T cell receptor beta chains below, sequenced in a study of regulatory T cells in long-lasting Graves disease. This sample's time point: persistent/refractory GD, antithyroid drugs over 5 years with positive TRAb. The authors made the TCR library using RNA they extracted from PBMCs. Investigators prepared the TCR beta libraries by applying iRepertoire HTBI primers and Arm-PCR of CDR3 regions. TCRdb reprocessed the multiplex PCR reads via MiXCR and lists one record per CDR3 protein. This table has some 370,000 distinct CDR3 sequences, more than 20% appearing once. This sample comprised peripheral blood mononuclear cells (PBMCs), obtained when the disease was refractory, from a patient treated with antithyroid drugs. These receptors all stem from a woman in her 40s with Graves disease.

V and J are TRBV10-1 and TRBJ2-5; either TRBD1 or TRBD2 may fit D (5 bases each). The germline V gene has CDR1 WNHNN and CDR2 SYGVQD (reference sequence). The CDR3 is made up of 14 amino acids. Trimming pared 3 bases from V and 5 bases from J, leaving 13 bases between. For the CDR3, the DNA is TGCGCCAGCAGTGAACAGGCCCGCGGGGAGACCCAGTACTTC. Translating it yields CASSEQARGETQYF.

This clonotype appeared a few times. V is TRBV11-2 and J is TRBJ1-3; 7 bases are shared with TRBD1. This CDR3 is 16 amino acids long. Trimming took 6 bases from V and 0 from J; bases not matched to a gene: 8. The germline V gene encodes CDR1 SGHAT and CDR2 FQNNGV. The CDR3 here is CASSHRGVGSGNTIYF. For the CDR3, the DNA is TGTGCCAGCAGTCACAGGGGCGTAGGCTCTGGAAACACCATATATTTT.

This clonotype was counted only a few times. CDR3 in amino acids: CASSLPFPANYGYTF. In DNA, the CDR3 is TGTGCCAGCAGCTTACCCTTTCCAGCAAACTATGGCTACACCTTC. The gene calls are TRBV7-9 and TRBJ1-2; D unclear. CDR1 is SEHNR, CDR2 FQNEAQ, per germline (reference sequence). Trimming removed 2 bases from V and 2 bases from J, with 12 bases in between. The CDR3 length is 15 residues.

This clonotype was detected ten times or more. The chain joins TRBV6-1 to TRBJ2-1; no reliable D call. Trimming removed 1 base at V and 3 bases at J, with 4 bases between. The CDR3 runs 13 residues. Germline V gives CDR1 MNHNS, CDR2 SASEGT. CDR3 coding DNA: TGTGCCAGCAGTGAAGTGGGCTACAATGAGCAGTTCTTC. This encodes CASSEVGYNEQFF.

This chain connects TRBV5-1 to TRBJ2-2, with D tentatively TRBD1 (6 bases). The CDR3 contains 16 residues. The germline gives CDR1 SGHRS, CDR2 YFSETQ. The V and J ends lost 0 bases and 4 bases respectively, with 13 bases between them. The chain's CDR3 is CASSLAGQLRTGELFF. The CDR3 DNA sequence: TGCGCCAGCAGCTTGGCCGGACAGCTCCGCACCGGGGAGCTGTTTTTT.

This clonotype has ten or more counts. The chain carries TRBV5-1 and TRBJ1-1; D unresolved. This CDR3 has 13 residues. The germline CDR1 and CDR2 sequences are SGHRS and YFSETQ. The V and J ends lost 5 bases and 1 base respectively, with 9 bases between them. CDR3 nucleotide sequence: TGCGCCAGCAGAACGGTGGGGAACACTGAAGCTTTCTTT. It translates to CASRTVGNTEAFF.

This clonotype was found many times. The gene calls are TRBV2 and TRBJ2-2; D gene unclear. The length of the CDR3 is 14 residues. CDR1 and CDR2 (germline): SNHLY, FYNNEI. Trimming took 3 bases from V and 3 from J, leaving 8 bases between them. CDR3 protein: CASSDLRHTGELFF. CDR3 DNA: TGTGCCAGCAGTGATCTCAGACACACCGGGGAGCTGTTTTTT. Combining the CDR3 with reference TRBV2 and TRBJ2-2 gives the whole variable domain EPEVTQTPSHQVTQMGQEVILRCVPISNHLYFYWYRQILGQKVEFLVSFYNNEISEKSEIFDDQFSVERPDGSNFTLKIRSTKLEDSAMYFCASSDLRHTGELFFGEGSRLTVL.

This clonotype appeared many times. This sequence joins TRBV7-8 and TRBJ1-5, with D tentatively TRBD1 (6 bases). This CDR3 has 15 residues. The germline gives CDR1 SGHVS, CDR2 FQNEAQ. Trimming stripped 4 bases from V and 4 bases from J, with 14 bases between. CDR3 DNA: TGTGCCAGCAGCTCATCTGGGGGCGTGAATCAGCCCCAGCATTTT. Amino acid sequence: CASSSSGGVNQPQHF.

The rearrangement links TRBV9 to TRBJ2-7; perhaps D is TRBD1 or TRBD2 (5 bases each). CDR1 is SGDLS and CDR2 is YYNGEE in the germline V gene. V shed 0 bases and J shed 0 bases, with 10 bases lying between them. This CDR3 comprises 15 residues. CDR3 sequence: CASSVGEGSSYEQYF. In DNA, the CDR3 is TGTGCCAGCAGCGTAGGCGAGGGGAGCTCCTACGAGCAGTACTTC.

The chain joins TRBV7-9 to TRBJ2-5, with TRBD2 matching over 9 bases. The length of the CDR3 is 17 residues. With 5 bases clipped from V and 4 bases from J, the junction kept 14 bases outside the gene matches. Germline V lookup: CDR1 SEHNR, CDR2 FQNEAQ (reference sequence). The CDR3 loop is CASSTPDSGSFPETQYF. The CDR3 DNA reads as TGTGCCAGCAGCACACCGGATAGCGGGAGTTTCCCAGAGACCCAGTACTTC.

This clonotype was seen repeatedly, ten times or more. The chain links TRBV7-8 to TRBJ1-6, with 9 bases fitting TRBD1. Germline V gives CDR1 SGHVS, CDR2 FQNEAQ. V shed 3 bases and J 10 bases; nucleotides not matched to a gene: 4. There are 14 residues in the CDR3. The CDR3 region is CASSFRDRESPLHF. In DNA, the CDR3 is TGTGCCAGCAGCTTCCGGGACAGGGAATCACCCCTCCACTTT.

Only one count was recorded for this clonotype. This sequence is one base from a far larger clone and is likely a read error. This CDR3 fails to terminate in the conserved phenylalanine or tryptophan, so it likely reflects a read error. J is TRBJ2-6 and V is TRBV2; no firm D call. The V end lost 5 bases, the J end lost 0 bases, and 8 bases lay between the germline ends. The CDR3 has 15 amino acids. Germline V gene lookup returns CDR1 SNHLY and CDR2 FYNNEI. The CDR3, as DNA: TGTGCCAGCAGTTACGGCAGCTCTGGGGCCAACGTCCTGACTCTC. It yields the protein CASSYGSSGANVLTL.

About this clonotype: This may be a read error, as it is one base from a much larger clone. The chain joins TRBV28 to TRBJ2-5, with TRBD1 identical over 9 bases. CDR3 length: 14 residues. Germline CDR1 is MDHEN and CDR2 is SYDVKM. The CDR3 sequence: CASSWGQGLEAQYF. The CDR3 region has the DNA TGTGCCAGCAGTTGGGGACAGGGATTAGAGGCCCAGTACTTC.

The chain links TRBV7-6 to TRBJ1-5, with 8 bases fitting TRBD1. V lost 3 bases, J lost 7 bases, and 8 bases stayed unmatched. Germline loops: CDR1 SGHVS, CDR2 FNYEAQ. This CDR3 region has 15 residues. Here the CDR3 reads CASSFGRGQGQPQHF. DNA of the CDR3: TGTGCCAGCAGCTTCGGCAGGGGGCAAGGGCAGCCCCAGCATTTT.

This clonotype was detected many times. The chain is built from TRBV6-1 and TRBJ1-1; the D is unclear. Trimming took 6 bases from V and 2 from J, leaving 22 bases between them. The germline V gene encodes CDR1 MNHNS and CDR2 SASEGT. The CDR3 length is 17 residues. In nucleotides, the CDR3 is TGTGCCAGCAGACAAACAGTAGAGAGGCTGGGAAACACTGAAGCTTTCTTT. Translating gives CASRQTVERLGNTEAFF.

In the case of this clonotype: A read error may explain this, as a much larger clone is one base away. The chain joins TRBV2 to TRBJ1-1, with D unclear. Germline loops: CDR1 SNHLY, CDR2 FYNNEI. There are 14 residues in the CDR3. In DNA form, the CDR3 reads TGTGTCAGCAGTCCGAGCCAGGAGAACACTGAAGCTTTCTTT. This encodes CVSSPSQENTEAFF.

This chain connects TRBV6-1 to TRBJ2-4, with D tentatively TRBD2 (6 bases). Trimming removed 6 bases from V and 5 bases from J, with 20 bases in between. Per germline, CDR1 MNHNS and CDR2 SASEGT. The CDR3 sequence is 16 residues long. This CDR3 is CASSLPGWRDENIQYF. For the CDR3, the DNA is TGTGCCAGCAGCCTTCCGGGGTGGCGGGATGAAAACATTCAGTACTTC.

This rearrangement joins TRBV15 to TRBJ2-2, with a weak D call TRBD1 (5 bases). V was trimmed by 1 base and J by 5 bases, leaving 14 bases between them. The germline V gene encodes CDR1 LNHNV and CDR2 YYDKDF (reference sequence). The length of the CDR3 is 16 residues. This CDR3 is CATSRVVTGWTGELFF. The CDR3 DNA reads TGTGCCACCAGCAGAGTTGTAACAGGATGGACCGGGGAGCTGTTTTTT.

This clonotype occurred a few times. The chain is built from TRBV28 and TRBJ2-3; D perhaps matches TRBD2 (6 bases). This CDR3 has 14 amino acids. Per the germline V gene, CDR1 is MDHEN and CDR2 is SYDVKM. The V end lost 5 bases, the J end lost 4 bases, and 13 bases lay between the germline ends. DNA of the CDR3: TGTGCCAGCAGTCTCACGGGAGTGTCAGATACGCAGTATTTT. It yields the protein CASSLTGVSDTQYF.

This clonotype was seen many times. This chain joins TRBV15 and TRBJ2-5; D is uncertain. Per the germline V gene, CDR1 is LNHNV and CDR2 is YYDKDF (reference sequence). This CDR3 has 15 residues. Trimming pared 0 bases from V and 6 bases from J, leaving 14 bases between. CDR3 DNA sequence: TGTGCCACCAGCAGAGACGGCCACTTTTCCAAGACCCAGTACTTC. It translates to CATSRDGHFSKTQYF.

The sample holds a few counts of this clonotype. This sequence joins TRBV6-2 or TRBV6-3 and TRBJ2-7, with D maybe TRBD1 (5 bases). This CDR3 comprises 15 residues. Trimming stripped 5 bases from V and 3 bases from J, with 17 bases between. Germline CDR1 MNHEY, CDR2 SVGEGT. CDR3 sequence: CASSEASVRVYEQYF. Here the CDR3 DNA reads TGTGCCAGCAGTGAAGCGTCGGTCAGGGTCTACGAGCAGTACTTC.

This clonotype was counted many times. The J gene is TRBJ1-2, the V gene TRBV6-1, with a possible D match to TRBD1 (5 bases). Germline CDR1 is MNHNS and CDR2 is SASEGT. The CDR3 runs to 12 residues. V gave up 8 bases and J gave up 10 bases, with 17 bases separating them. This chain's CDR3 is CASRRGSPDYTF. Here the CDR3 DNA reads TGTGCCAGCCGTCGGGGCTCCCCTGACTACACCTTC.

The chain links TRBV28 to TRBJ2-7; the match to TRBD1 covers 10 bases. V trimming: 4 bases; J trimming: 4 bases; junction bases outside the gene matches: 10. CDR1 is MDHEN, CDR2 SYDVKM, per germline. The CDR3 loop spans 16 amino acids. The CDR3 DNA sequence: TGTGCCAGCAGTTCCTCCGTCGGGACAGGGGAATACGAGCAGTACTTC. It encodes CASSSSVGTGEYEQYF.

The J gene is TRBJ2-5, the V gene TRBV27; TRBD2 matches at 11 bases. The CDR3 loop spans 17 amino acids. CDR1 is MNHEY and CDR2 is SMNVEV in the germline V gene (reference sequence). The V gene end was trimmed by 1 base and the J gene end by 4 bases; junction bases not matched to a gene: 8. In DNA form, the CDR3 reads TGTGCCAGCAGTTTATTTTTTAGCGGGAGGGCGAGAGAGACCCAGTACTTC. As protein: CASSLFFSGRARETQYF.

This CDR3 reads CASSTPVWDSYNEQFF. Written as DNA, the CDR3 is TGCGCCAGCAGCACCCCCGTGTGGGACTCCTACAATGAGCAGTTCTTC. V and J are TRBV5-1 and TRBJ2-1; D gene uncertain. The germline V gene has CDR1 SGHRS and CDR2 YFSETQ. The CDR3 covers 16 residues. Trimming cost V 4 bases and J 0 bases, with 14 bases left between them.

This chain connects TRBV3-1 to TRBJ2-1; D call uncertain. CDR3 length equals 12 residues. Germline CDR1 is LGHDT and CDR2 is YNNKEL (reference sequence). Trimming removed 4 bases at V and 9 bases at J, with 10 bases between. The DNA of the CDR3 is TGTGCCAGCAGCCCCCCGGCCGGTGAGCAGTTCTTC. Amino acid sequence: CASSPPAGEQFF.